Shown below are 13 T cell receptor beta chains from a single sample sequenced in a study of shared clonotypes between healthy human individuals. Repertoires were generated with immunoSEQ multiplex PCR, while TCRdb's copy carries only in-frame clones and drops some. The sample yields about 1.5 million clones, roughly 96% seen once. Input material: naive CD4+ T cells sorted from blood. Indicated subset: CD45RA+ positively selected. The receptors stem from a man aged 25 to 45 in good health.

V gene TRBV10-3 combines with J gene TRBJ1-2; TRBD1 is a possible D gene (6 bases). CDR1 and CDR2 (germline): ENHRY, SYGVKD. The CDR3 consists of 15 residues. Trimming stripped 4 bases from V and 1 base from J, with 13 bases between. The CDR3: CAISVDSPFNYGYTF. The CDR3 DNA follows: TGTGCCATCAGTGTGGACAGCCCATTTAACTATGGCTACACCTTC.

The gene calls are TRBV18 and TRBJ2-2, with D possibly called TRBD1 or TRBD2 (6 bases each). The CDR3 extends over 17 amino acids. Germline values: CDR1 KGHSH, CDR2 LQKENI. V gave up 3 bases and J gave up 1 base, with 15 bases separating them. The CDR3 coding sequence is TGTGCCAGCTCACCTCTCGGGGGCGAGTTGAACACCGGGGAGCTGTTTTTT. Translating gives CASSPLGGELNTGELFF.

The chain recombines TRBV19 with TRBJ2-1; D not resolved. V was trimmed by 5 bases and J by 3 bases, leaving 11 bases between them. Germline assignment: CDR1 LNHDA and CDR2 SQIVND (reference sequence). This CDR3 comprises 14 residues. CDR3 amino acids: CASSATWVYNEQFF. The DNA for the CDR3 is TGTGCCAGTAGTGCGACCTGGGTCTACAATGAGCAGTTCTTC.

The V call is TRBV5-4, the J call TRBJ2-7, with a tentative D call TRBD2 (6 bases). The CDR3 sequence is 16 residues long. CDR1 and CDR2 (germline): SGHNT, YYREEE (reference sequence). Trimming stripped 3 bases from V and 2 bases from J, with 18 bases between. The chain's CDR3 is CASSSGGTGSTYEQYF. The CDR3 DNA sequence: TGTGCCAGCAGCTCCGGGGGAACGGGCAGTACCTACGAGCAGTACTTC. Full variable domain (outside the CDR3, taken from reference TRBV5-4 and TRBJ2-7): ETGVTQSPTHLIKTRGQQVTLRCSSQSGHNTVSWYQQALGQGPQFIFQYYREEENGRGNFPPRFSGLQFPNYSSELNVNALELDDSALYLCASSSGGTGSTYEQYFGPGTRLTVT.

In regard to this clone: The same CDR3 also results from other DNA sequences found in this sample. This rearrangement joins TRBV28 to TRBJ2-2; D unclear. This CDR3 is 13 amino acids long. Per germline, CDR1 MDHEN and CDR2 SYDVKM. V lost 5 bases and J lost 4, with 8 bases in between. CDR3 region: CASSLWGTGELFF. In nucleotides, the CDR3 is TGTGCCAGCAGTCTCTGGGGCACCGGGGAGCTGTTTTTT. Variable domain in full (rest from reference TRBV28 and TRBJ2-2): DVKVTQSSRYLVKRTGEKVFLECVQDMDHENMFWYRQDPGLGLRLIYFSYDVKMKEKGDIPEGYSVSREKKERFSLILESASTNQTSMYLCASSLWGTGELFFGEGSRLTVL.

Comment on this clone: Within the sample, other DNA sequences also encode this same CDR3. V usage is TRBV4-3 and J usage is TRBJ1-5, with TRBD1 identical over 8 bases. The CDR3 consists of 14 residues. The germline CDR1 and CDR2 sequences are LGHNA and YSLEER. V dropped 2 bases and J dropped 4; count of bases not matched to a gene: 1. The CDR3 DNA is TGCGCCAGCAGCCAACGGACAGGGAATCAGCCCCAGCATTTT. Protein: CASSQRTGNQPQHF.

Turning to this clone: The junction and the germline gene differ at one end; a read error may be behind it. V gene TRBV14 combines with J gene TRBJ2-2; weak D call: TRBD1 (5 bases). Germline V CDR1 and CDR2: SGHDN, FVKESK. The CDR3 runs to 14 residues. As DNA, the CDR3 is TGTGCCAGCAGCCTCAGACAGAACCCCGGGGAGCTGTTTTTT. Amino acid sequence: CASSLRQNPGELFF.

This rearrangement joins TRBV18 to TRBJ1-5; 10 nucleotides align to TRBD1. CDR1 KGHSH and CDR2 LQKENI come from the germline V gene. The V gene end was trimmed by 3 bases and the J gene end by 1 base; junction bases not matched to a gene: 9. The CDR3 extends over 18 amino acids. CDR3 bases: TGTGCCAGCTCACCGAGAGCCGGGACAGGGGTCAGCAATCAGCCCCAGCATTTT. Its translation: CASSPRAGTGVSNQPQHF.

Concerning this clone itself: At the DNA level, this CDR3 is encoded by other sequences in the same sample as well. The CDR3 sequence: CASSLGGQETQYF. For the CDR3, the DNA is TGCGCCAGCAGCTTGGGGGGTCAAGAGACCCAGTACTTC. This chain connects TRBV5-1 to TRBJ2-5; D not resolved. Germline-derived CDR1 and CDR2 are SGHRS and YFSETQ. The CDR3 runs 13 residues. V gave up 0 bases and J gave up 2 bases, with 5 bases separating them.

The V gene is TRBV5-4, the J gene TRBJ1-5, with a possible D match to TRBD1 (5 bases). CDR1 SGHNT and CDR2 YYREEE come from the germline V gene (reference sequence). The CDR3 is made up of 14 amino acids. V gave up 1 base and J gave up 4 bases, with 9 bases separating them. CDR3 in amino acids: CASSLYGTNQPQHF. CDR3 DNA: TGTGCCAGCAGCTTGTACGGGACGAATCAGCCCCAGCATTTT. Full variable domain (rest looked up from reference TRBV5-4 and TRBJ1-5): ETGVTQSPTHLIKTRGQQVTLRCSSQSGHNTVSWYQQALGQGPQFIFQYYREEENGRGNFPPRFSGLQFPNYSSELNVNALELDDSALYLCASSLYGTNQPQHFGDGTRLSIL.

The chain employs TRBV12-5 and TRBJ2-1; 11 positions agree with TRBD2. CDR1 LGHNT and CDR2 FRNRAP come from the germline V gene. The CDR3 spans 21 residues. The junction had 14 bases not matched to a gene; V was cut back by 0 bases and J by 1 base. The CDR3: CASGLVGPATSGTTSYNEQFF. CDR3 sequence (DNA): TGTGCTAGTGGTTTGGTAGGGCCCGCGACTAGCGGGACGACGTCCTACAATGAGCAGTTCTTC.

The chain joins TRBV4-1 to TRBJ2-7, with 9 bases lining up with TRBD2. The J segment lost 5 bases and the V segment lost 3 bases, leaving 8 bases of the junction unmatched. Germline V lookup: CDR1 MGHRA, CDR2 YSYEKL. The CDR3 consists of 15 residues. The CDR3, as DNA: TGCGCCAGCAGCCAGGGACTAGCACGGATGGACGAGCAGTACTTC. It translates to CASSQGLARMDEQYF.

In this sample, this clone turned up once. This chain links TRBV28 with TRBJ2-1, with 10 nucleotides matching TRBD2. This CDR3 spans 15 amino acids. Per the germline V gene, CDR1 is MDHEN and CDR2 is SYDVKM. The J segment lost 7 bases and the V segment lost 8 bases, leaving 11 bases of the junction unmatched. The CDR3 sequence: CASGPSGRVENEQFF. DNA for the CDR3: TGTGCCAGCGGCCCTAGCGGGAGAGTCGAGAATGAGCAGTTCTTC.